A selection of T cell receptor beta chains follows, all from one sample in a study of response to subunit inactivated influenza vaccine. TCRdb independently ran MiXCR on the RT-PCR reads; one entry per CDR3 protein. Here the sample spans 550,000 to 800,000 distinct CDR3 sequences, 15% to 19% being singletons. Sequences were derived from PBMCs from blood, sampled approximately 12 days after vaccination. Source of these receptors: a man in his fifties who received an inactivated influenza vaccine. CDR3s include the opening cysteine and the closing phenylalanine or tryptophan. A D gene is named only where the DNA matches it firmly. Size values are once, few and many counts, or a class for expanded clones, and some rows have none.

size	J	D	V	CDR3	DNA
few	TRBJ1-6	.	TRBV5-1	CASSLTYKDSPLHF	TGCGCCAGCAGCTTGACCTACAAGGATTCACCCCTCCACTTT
.	TRBJ2-4	.	TRBV12-3/TRBV12-4	CASSLSRPLAKNIQYF	TGTGCCAGCAGTTTAAGCCGCCCGTTAGCCAAAAACATTCAGTACTTC
few	TRBJ1-2	.	TRBV7-6	CASSLGPSYGYTF	TGTGCCAGCAGCTTAGGCCCTAGTTATGGCTACACCTTC
.	TRBJ2-1	.	TRBV19	CASSIGRGSSLDEQFF	TGTGCCAGTAGTATAGGGAGGGGTTCTAGCCTAGATGAGCAGTTCTTC
few	TRBJ2-1	.	TRBV29-1	CSVKGSNEQFF	TGCAGCGTTAAGGGTTCAAATGAGCAGTTCTTC
many	TRBJ1-2	TRBD1	TRBV7-9	CASSPAGQGPGYTF	TGTGCCAGCAGCCCCGCGGGACAGGGTCCTGGCTACACCTTC
few	TRBJ2-1	TRBD2	TRBV7-2	CASSLGGSHEQFF	TGTGCCAGCAGCTTAGGCGGGAGTCATGAGCAGTTCTTC
few	TRBJ2-3	TRBD2	TRBV9	CASSALAGTDTQYF	TGTGCCAGCAGCGCACTAGCGGGCACAGATACGCAGTATTTT
.	TRBJ2-7	.	TRBV6-2/TRBV6-3	CASSYGTSSYEQYF	TGTGCCAGCAGTTACGGGACAAGCTCCTACGAGCAGTACTTC
once	TRBJ2-1	TRBD1	TRBV24-1	CATSDRDRDYNEQFF	TGTGCCACCAGTGACCGGGACAGGGATTACAATGAGCAGTTCTTC
few	TRBJ1-6	TRBD1	TRBV12-3/TRBV12-4	CASSLRGQGNSPLHF	TGTGCCAGCAGTTTAAGGGGGCAAGGTAATTCACCCCTCCACTTT
.	TRBJ2-3	.	TRBV4-1	CASSQVVGFTDTQYF	TGCGCCAGCAGCCAAGTGGTAGGTTTTACAGATACGCAGTATTTT
few	TRBJ2-1	TRBD1	TRBV20-1	CSAMIGTGLNEQFF	TGCAGTGCTATGATCGGGACAGGTCTGAATGAGCAGTTCTTC
many	TRBJ2-7	TRBD1	TRBV10-3	CAISGQGESYEQYF	TGTGCCATCAGCGGACAGGGGGAATCCTACGAGCAGTACTTC
.	TRBJ2-2	TRBD2	TRBV5-1	CYSSWGGQNTGELFF	TGCTACAGCAGCTGGGGAGGGCAGAACACCGGGGAGCTGTTTTTT
few	TRBJ2-7	.	TRBV6-5	CASSYSPAGAYEQYF	TGTGCCAGCAGTTACTCCCCTGCAGGAGCCTACGAGCAGTACTTC
.	TRBJ2-1	TRBD1	TRBV9	CASTLGRDRVYNEQFF	TGTGCCAGCACTCTTGGACGGGACAGGGTCTACAATGAGCAGTTCTTC
.	TRBJ2-7	TRBD2	TRBV6-5	CASSYGTSGRAYEQYF	TGTGCCAGCAGTTACGGGACTAGCGGGAGGGCCTACGAGCAGTACTTC
.	TRBJ2-2	TRBD2	TRBV4-1	CASSQGVSGFSGELFF	TGCGCCAGCAGCCAAGGCGTTAGCGGGTTTTCCGGGGAGCTGTTTTTT
few	TRBJ2-7	TRBD2	TRBV5-1	CASSLLASTYEQYF	TGCGCCAGCAGCTTACTAGCGTCGACCTACGAGCAGTACTTC
.	TRBJ2-5	TRBD2	TRBV7-2	CASSRTSGGPPETQYF	TGTGCCAGCAGCAGGACTAGCGGGGGCCCTCCAGAGACCCAGTACTTC
.	TRBJ1-1	.	TRBV28	CASSFWNTEAFF	TGTGCCAGCAGTTTCTGGAACACTGAAGCTTTCTTT
few	TRBJ2-1	TRBD1	TRBV5-1	CASSAKQGPGSYNEQFF	TGCGCCAGCAGCGCCAAACAGGGGCCCGGATCCTACAATGAGCAGTTCTTC
.	TRBJ2-7	TRBD2	TRBV5-1	CASSWGLAGTYEQYF	TGCGCCAGCAGCTGGGGACTAGCGGGAACCTACGAGCAGTACTTC
.	TRBJ2-7	.	TRBV15	CATSRDRGKGEQYF	TGTGCCACCAGCAGAGATCGGGGGAAAGGTGAGCAGTACTTC
.	TRBJ2-3	.	TRBV18	CASSPIAGTDTQYF	TGTGCCAGCTCACCTATAGCAGGCACAGATACGCAGTATTTT
few	TRBJ2-2	.	TRBV5-1	CASSSRSTGELFF	TGCGCCAGCAGCTCGCGAAGCACCGGGGAGCTGTTTTTT